Each of the 17 T cell receptor beta chains below was sequenced from the same sample in a study of blood T cell repertoires in COVID-19. Assay used: immunoSEQ multiplex PCR; TCRdb lists only in-frame clones, some missing. The sample has more than 85,000 clones; less than 75% are singletons. Material: peripheral blood. The receptors were gathered from a woman aged 55 to 70 with acute or convalescent COVID-19.

J is TRBJ2-3 and V is TRBV6-5, with 10 bases identical to TRBD2. Looked up from germline, CDR1 is MNHEY and CDR2 is SVGAGI. Trimming took 5 bases from V and 2 from J; bases not matched to a gene: 1. This CDR3 is 14 amino acids long. CDR3 region: CASSSGGVTDTQYF. CDR3 bases: TGTGCCAGCAGTAGCGGGGGGGTCACAGATACGCAGTATTTT.

The CDR3 sequence: CASRWSSSNTEAFF. CDR3 DNA: TGTGCCAGCAGGTGGAGCAGCTCGAACACTGAAGCTTTCTTT. The rearrangement links TRBV2 to TRBJ1-1; unclear D gene. Germline values: CDR1 SNHLY, CDR2 FYNNEI. V gave up 6 bases and J gave up 1 base, with 12 bases separating them. The CDR3 is made up of 14 amino acids. Filled out from reference TRBV2 and TRBJ1-1, the complete variable domain reads EPEVTQTPSHQVTQMGQEVILRCVPISNHLYFYWYRQILGQKVEFLVSFYNNEISEKSEIFDDQFSVERPDGSNFTLKIRSTKLEDSAMYFCASRWSSSNTEAFFGQGTRLTVV.

This clone was observed a few times. The J gene is TRBJ2-1, the V gene TRBV5-8; TRBD1 agrees at 11 bases. The CDR3 has 17 amino acids. V trimming: 3 bases; J trimming: 8 bases; junction bases outside the gene matches: 13. CDR1 is SGHTS and CDR2 is YDEGEE in the germline V gene. The CDR3 DNA is TGTGCCAGCAGCTCGCGCACGGGACAGGGGGTCTTCTATGAGCAGTTCTTC. Translation: CASSSRTGQGVFYEQFF.

This chain joins TRBV7-2 and TRBJ2-6; D possibly corresponds to TRBD1 (5 bases). The CDR3 extends over 17 amino acids. The V gene's germline CDR1 is SGHTA and CDR2 FQGNSA. With 3 bases removed from V and 0 bases from J, the gap between germline ends came to 12 bases. The CDR3 loop is CASSFDRPRSGANVLTF. CDR3 DNA: TGTGCCAGCAGCTTTGACAGACCCCGCTCTGGGGCCAACGTCCTGACTTTC.

The rearrangement uses TRBV2 and TRBJ1-6; maybe TRBD1 (6 bases). V was cut by 3 bases and J by 8 bases, with 20 bases left in between. Per germline, CDR1 SNHLY and CDR2 FYNNEI. The CDR3 sequence is 17 residues long. The DNA of the CDR3 is TGTGCCAGCAGTGATTTAGTACAGGGATCTTTTGATTCACCCCTCCACTTT. Translation: CASSDLVQGSFDSPLHF.

This chain links TRBV5-1 with TRBJ2-7; 10 nucleotides match TRBD1. V lost 4 bases, J lost 2 bases, and 6 bases stayed unmatched. This CDR3 region has 15 residues. Germline loops: CDR1 SGHRS, CDR2 YFSETQ. In DNA, the CDR3 is TGCGCCAGCAGCCGAACTGGACAGGGGGCCTACGAGCAGTACTTC. Translated: CASSRTGQGAYEQYF.

The genes are TRBV7-9 and TRBJ1-4; the D is unclear. The CDR3 extends over 13 amino acids. The germline V gene has CDR1 SEHNR and CDR2 FQNEAQ (reference sequence). V was pared by 4 bases and J by 5 bases, with 8 bases between. The CDR3 spells CASSSSWNEKLFF. The CDR3 coding sequence is TGTGCCAGCAGCTCCAGTTGGAATGAAAAACTGTTTTTT.

This clone was picked up one time. CDR3 loop: CASSLGTLYGYTF. The CDR3 DNA reads TGCGCCAGCAGCCTCGGGACACTCTATGGCTACACCTTC. The rearrangement links TRBV5-1 to TRBJ1-2; the D gene is possibly TRBD1 (6 bases). CDR3 size: 13 residues. Germline CDR1 is SGHRS and CDR2 is YFSETQ. Trimming took off 4 bases at V and 4 bases at J, with 11 bases between the two ends.

The chain joins TRBV18 to TRBJ2-7; D perhaps matches TRBD1 (6 bases). V was trimmed by 5 bases and J by 0 bases, leaving 17 bases between them. Per the germline V gene, CDR1 is KGHSH and CDR2 is LQKENI. The CDR3 runs to 16 residues. The CDR3 loop reads CASSDRDRTASYEQYF. CDR3 DNA sequence: TGTGCCAGCTCAGACCGAGACAGGACCGCCTCCTACGAGCAGTACTTC.

The CDR3 DNA reads TGTGCCAGCAGGGGCCAGAGTCCGAACACTGAAGCTTTCTTT. It encodes CASRGQSPNTEAFF. The chain has TRBV2 and TRBJ1-1; D unclear. The CDR3 has 14 residues. V lost 6 bases and J lost 1, with 12 bases in between. The germline gives CDR1 SNHLY, CDR2 FYNNEI.

This clone has at least ten counts. Within the sample, other DNA sequences also encode this same CDR3. V and J are TRBV4-2 and TRBJ1-1; D remains unclear. CDR3 length equals 12 residues. CDR1 and CDR2 from the germline V gene are LGHNA and YNFKEQ. V was shortened by 1 base and J by 3 bases, with 3 bases between the two germline ends. Here the CDR3 reads CASSQVDTEAFF. Written as DNA, the CDR3 is TGTGCCAGCAGCCAAGTCGACACTGAAGCTTTCTTT.

A word on this clone: A read error may account for a junction end that differs from germline. V usage is TRBV13 and J usage is TRBJ1-2; 8 bases align to TRBD1. This CDR3 spans 13 amino acids. The germline V gene encodes CDR1 PRHDT and CDR2 FYEKMQ (reference sequence). CDR3 sequence: CASSFSNKAQGAF. CDR3 sequence (DNA): TGTGCCAGCAGCTTCTCAAACAAAGCACAGGGGGCCTTC.

V usage is TRBV27 and J usage is TRBJ2-7, with TRBD1 matching over 9 bases. The CDR3 spans 16 residues. The germline gives CDR1 MNHEY, CDR2 SMNVEV (reference sequence). The trim removed 2 bases at V and 3 bases at J, leaving 8 bases unmatched. The CDR3 sequence is CASSLTRGDRDYEQYF. CDR3 nucleotide sequence: TGTGCCAGCAGTTTAACCCGCGGGGACAGGGACTACGAGCAGTACTTC.

The J gene is TRBJ1-6, the V gene TRBV4-2, with D perhaps matching TRBD1 (5 bases). CDR1 and CDR2 from the germline V gene are LGHNA and YNFKEQ. V was shortened by 1 base and J by 5 bases, with 12 bases between the two germline ends. This CDR3 comprises 16 residues. The CDR3 region has the DNA TGTGCCAGCAGCCAAGGGTCCGACAGTAATAATTCACCCCTCCACTTT. Translation: CASSQGSDSNNSPLHF.

The J gene is TRBJ1-6, the V gene TRBV28; D is possibly TRBD1 (5 bases). The CDR3 runs 16 residues. The V gene's germline CDR1 is MDHEN and CDR2 SYDVKM. V was clipped by 6 bases and J by 10 bases, with 22 bases between them. The CDR3 spells CASRGRDGVGGSPLHF. The CDR3 DNA is TGTGCCAGCAGGGGCAGGGACGGGGTCGGGGGATCACCCCTCCACTTT.

The chain is built from TRBV7-2 and TRBJ1-6; 9 bases are a match to TRBD1. Germline V gives CDR1 SGHTA, CDR2 FQGNSA. J lost 8 bases, V lost 5 bases, and 4 bases had no gene match. The CDR3 consists of 14 residues. CDR3 in amino acids: CASSQRQGDSPLHF. For the CDR3, the DNA is TGTGCCAGCAGCCAGCGACAGGGGGATTCACCCCTCCACTTT.

The chain has TRBV6-1 and TRBJ1-5, with D maybe TRBD1 (5 bases). In germline, CDR1 is MNHNS, CDR2 SASEGT. The V gene lost 0 bases and the J gene lost 2 bases, with 5 bases spanning the gap. The CDR3 length is 14 residues. The CDR3 spells CASSEAGGNQPQHF. Written as DNA, the CDR3 is TGTGCCAGCAGTGAAGCAGGGGGCAATCAGCCCCAGCATTTT.